This T cell receptor beta chain was recorded in a study of cytomegalovirus exposure and HLA in healthy donors. Study overall: From around 180 million T cells, an earlier analysis saw 117 million unique TCR beta sequences. Regarding the study as a whole: Upon later analysis, TCR association rates were observed to vary by HLA locus, being highest for DRB1 and lowest for HLA-C. Later analysis indicated greater clonal expansion among HLA-associated TCR beta chains than among equally common other chains. Among the CMV-associated chains, three were confirmed in vitro as specific for CMV antigens.

The PCR employed 60 Vbeta primers together with 13 Jbeta primers. This table comes from immunoSEQ multiplex PCR, and its TCRdb copy is limited to in-frame clones, with some not included. Of about 160,000 clones listed, roughly 77% were seen once; the top ten hold 4.5% to 5%. Comment on this clone: Its antigen is unidentified.

Material for sequencing was PBMCs. The TCR originated in a man aged 18 to 29 in good health and CMV-seropositive.

DNA of the CDR3: TGTGCCAGCTTTGCCGGGACTAGCGGTACCGGGGAGCTGTTTTTT. Translated, it gives CASFAGTSGTGELFF. The V and J genes are TRBV27 and TRBJ2-2; 11 bases are a match to TRBD2. V shed 8 bases and J 5 bases; nucleotides not matched to a gene: 7. Germline V gene data show CDR1 as MNHEY and CDR2 as SMNVEV (reference sequence). This CDR3 contains 15 residues.